The present entry profiles one T cell receptor beta chain with its context. The data stem from a study of blood T cell repertoires in COVID-19. Looking at the study overall: PBMCs, B-cell-depleted T cells, or T cells provided the cDNA or gDNA that made up the material.

Clones were read by immunoSEQ multiplex PCR, and TCRdb kept only the in-frame ones, dropping some. There are 200,000 to 250,000 clones in the sample; about 86% occur only once, and approximately 3% lies in the top ten. Material for sequencing was peripheral blood. The sequence derives from a woman aged 25 to 39 who had recovered from COVID-19.

This CDR3 is CASSQTSAIYNEQFF. The CDR3 region has the DNA TGTGCCAGCAGCCAGACTAGCGCGATATACAATGAGCAGTTCTTC. The chain has TRBV9 and TRBJ2-1; 8 nucleotides agree with TRBD2. This CDR3 is built from 15 residues. Germline-derived CDR1 and CDR2 are SGDLS and YYNGEE. After removal of 4 bases from V and 4 bases from J, the junction contained 7 bases not matched to a gene.